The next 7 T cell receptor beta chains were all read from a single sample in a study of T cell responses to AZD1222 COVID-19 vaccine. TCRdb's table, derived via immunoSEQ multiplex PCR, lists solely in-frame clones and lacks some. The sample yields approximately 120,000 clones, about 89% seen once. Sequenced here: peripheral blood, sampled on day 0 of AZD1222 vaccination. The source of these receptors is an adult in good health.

This CDR3 is CASSKGGTATQFSYEQYF. CDR3 coding DNA: TGTGCCAGCAGCAAAGGGGGGACAGCCACACAATTTTCCTACGAGCAGTACTTC. The J gene is TRBJ2-7, the V gene TRBV21-1; TRBD1 is the table's D call, not checked against the DNA. TRBV21-1 is noted as a pseudogene. This CDR3 is built from 18 residues.

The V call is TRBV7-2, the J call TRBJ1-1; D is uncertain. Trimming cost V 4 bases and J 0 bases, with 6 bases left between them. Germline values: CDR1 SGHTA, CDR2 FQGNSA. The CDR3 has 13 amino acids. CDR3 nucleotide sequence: TGTGCCAGCAGCTCAGACATGAACACTGAAGCTTTCTTT. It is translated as CASSSDMNTEAFF.

CDR3 sequence (DNA): TGTGCCAGCTCACCCGGGACAGGGGAAAAGGGCTACACCTTC. Its protein is CASSPGTGEKGYTF. The V and J genes are TRBV18 and TRBJ1-2, with 10 nucleotides matching TRBD1. Germline CDR1 and CDR2: KGHSH and LQKENI. The CDR3 is 14 residues long. The trim removed 3 bases at V and 8 bases at J, leaving 6 bases unmatched.

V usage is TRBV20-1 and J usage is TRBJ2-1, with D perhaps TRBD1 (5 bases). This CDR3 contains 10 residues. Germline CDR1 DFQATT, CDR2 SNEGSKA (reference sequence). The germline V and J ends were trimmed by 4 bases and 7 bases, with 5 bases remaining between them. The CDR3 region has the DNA TGCAGTGCTAAGGGGAATGAGCAGTTCTTC. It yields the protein CSAKGNEQFF.

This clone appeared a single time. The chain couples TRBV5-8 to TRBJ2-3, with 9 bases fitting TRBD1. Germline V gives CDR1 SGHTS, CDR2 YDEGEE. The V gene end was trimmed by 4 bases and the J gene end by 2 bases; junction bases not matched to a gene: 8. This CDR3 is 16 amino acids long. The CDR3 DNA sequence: TGTGCCAGCAGCGCCGGACAGGGGAGGATCACAGATACGCAGTATTTT. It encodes CASSAGQGRITDTQYF.

The CDR3 sequence: CASSLVGTSVNNEQFF. CDR3 coding DNA: TGTGCCAGCAGCTTAGTGGGGACTAGCGTTAACAATGAGCAGTTCTTC. V and J are TRBV7-2 and TRBJ2-1, with 10 bases matching TRBD2. The CDR3 has 16 amino acids. V shed 1 base, J shed 5 bases, and the junction held 5 bases outside the gene matches. CDR1 SGHTA and CDR2 FQGNSA come from the germline V gene.

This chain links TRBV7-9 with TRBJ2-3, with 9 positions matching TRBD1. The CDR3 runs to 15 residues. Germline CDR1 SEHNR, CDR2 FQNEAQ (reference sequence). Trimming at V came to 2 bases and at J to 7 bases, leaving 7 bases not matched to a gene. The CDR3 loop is CASSLRQGGQNTQYF. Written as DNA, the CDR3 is TGTGCCAGCAGCTTACGACAGGGGGGACAGAATACGCAGTATTTT.